This T cell receptor beta chain stems from a study of T cells after posttransplantation cyclophosphamide (dated by TCRdb to the mid-2010s). Describing the broader study: The study tracked T cell repertoire reconstitution by TRB sequencing after myeloablative bone marrow transplantation using posttransplantation cyclophosphamide as GVHD prophylaxis. In 3 patients, up to 3 additional blood samples taken between 2 and 5.2 years after transplant also underwent TRB sequencing, as did pretransplant blood from 4 patients. Public TRB sequences were queried against a database of over 3,000 sequences associated with responses to pathogens, tumor antigens, self-antigens and alloantigens. Because TRA and TRB clonality were tightly correlated in 9 samples, subsequent TCR analyses were focused on TRB only. Samples from under 40 PTCy-treated patients, along with samples from about 17 of their related bone marrow donors, underwent antigen receptor sequencing. Blood from all 34 PTCy patients who had 1-year posttransplant specimens underwent TRB sequencing.

TRB sequencing was run on genomic DNA with either the immunoSEQ assay at survey resolution or the hsTCRB kit. As for how the authors treated the data: Initial read processing used immunoSEQ software, and repertoire analyses used the LymphoSeq R package. Clonality was computed as 1 minus normalized Shannon entropy, and a Gini coefficient was also calculated for each TRB dataset. Phenotypes of unsorted samples were inferred by mapping TRB sequences from sorted subsets of the recipient or donor onto unsorted samples of the same recipient. TCRdb retrieved this table from immuneACCESS and kept in-frame rearrangements only. Not all clones are present; in checked studies, unresolved V genes account for under half, and no reason is known for the remainder. Clone size and V and J calls were adopted from that table, with D and trimming inferred from the DNA. Counted in this sample were some 20,000 clones; around 97% of them appeared once. The top ten clonotypes cover about 0.12% of the sample.

The germline V gene encodes CDR1 ENHRY and CDR2 SYGVKD. Trimming takes 3 bases from V and 8 bases from J, and the germline ends sit 13 bases apart. Including cysteine and phenylalanine, the CDR3 has 13 amino acids. The kept DNA is CDR3 alone, 39 bases in frame from the first base. Viable CD3+CD4+ or CD3+CD8+ cells that were CCR7+CD45RA+CD45RO-CD95-CD27+CD28+ were defined as naive T cells. On the day of marrow donation, related bone marrow donors gave peripheral blood samples. Peripheral blood and bone marrow mononuclear cells were isolated by Ficoll-Hypaque density centrifugation and were cryopreserved. CD4+ and CD8+ T cells, including naive and memory subsets, were sorted by FACS using a FACSAria II. Broad study findings and their caveats: The TRB repertoires of T cells infiltrating skin or GI tract showed only limited overlap with the TRB repertoires of T cells in blood. Across over 40 patients, TRB clonality was highly associated with recipient CMV seropositivity and CMV reactivation, and diversity in PTCy patients was similar to diversity in CNI/methotrexate controls. Donor-recipient similarity was low at 1-2 months but rose over the first year, and later blood repertoires were often dominated by donor CD8+ memory clones.

As to this clone: Its antigen is not yet known. No base quality values were provided; no much bigger clone lies one nucleotide off.

Sequenced: naive CD4+ T cells sorted from PBMCs. The receptor chain draws on TRBV10-3 and TRBJ1-1; the D gene is perhaps TRBD1, from 5 matching bases. This receptor was obtained from a man in his fifties in good health, CMV-negative, and a related stem cell transplant donor. The CDR3 reads CAISEVMGQEAFF. The DNA sequence follows: TGTGCCATCAGTGAAGTAATGGGGCAGGAAGCTTTCTTT.